Each of the 26 T cell receptor beta chains below was sequenced from the same sample in a study of T-cell memory formation after mild COVID-19. TCRdb reprocessed the 5' RACE reads with MiXCR, giving one entry per CDR3 protein. The profile shows roughly 370,000 distinct CDR3 sequences, approximately 16% of them singletons. The sample consisted of PBMCs or a T cell subset sorted from them (not recorded which). The receptors stem from a man between 18 and 29 years old who had mild COVID-19 (a few samples of this study predate the infection). Cell type and time point are not known.

This clonotype was observed a handful of times. The chain is built from TRBV4-2 and TRBJ2-7; no firm D call. This CDR3 contains 14 residues. Germline V gives CDR1 LGHNA, CDR2 YNFKEQ. Trimming stripped 1 base from V and 5 bases from J, with 12 bases between. The CDR3 DNA is TGTGCCAGCAGCCAAGCGAACGTCGTTGACGAGCAGTACTTC. Translating it yields CASSQANVVDEQYF.

Notes on this clonotype: A much larger clone differs from this one at a single base, so this may be a read error. The rearrangement joins TRBV5-1 to TRBJ2-3; a weak D match, TRBD2 (7 bases). The CDR3 covers 16 residues. Germline CDR1 SGHRS, CDR2 YFSETQ. The CDR3 here is CASSLRVGGPTYTQYF. The CDR3 DNA sequence: TGCGCCAGCAGCTTGAGGGTGGGGGGGCCCACATATACGCAGTATTTT.

This clonotype was counted ten times or more. The V and J genes are TRBV4-1 and TRBJ2-1; TRBD2 is a possible D gene (5 bases). This CDR3 has 17 amino acids. From germline, CDR1 is MGHRA and CDR2 YSYEKL. V dropped 4 bases and J dropped 3 bases, with 19 bases sitting between them. The CDR3 reads CASSRGSDVEGYNEQFF. CDR3 nucleotide sequence: TGCGCCAGCAGCCGAGGCTCAGATGTAGAGGGCTACAATGAGCAGTTCTTC.

This CDR3 is CASSPKWRGSTDTQYF. The DNA of the CDR3 is TGCGCCAGCAGCCCGAAGTGGCGGGGGAGCACAGATACGCAGTATTTT. This chain links TRBV4-3 with TRBJ2-3, with 7 nucleotides matching TRBD2. From germline, CDR1 is LGHNA and CDR2 YSLEER. The CDR3 has 16 residues. The junction had 7 bases not matched to a gene; V was cut back by 4 bases and J by 0 bases.

This clonotype was detected many times. The chain carries TRBV9 and TRBJ2-2, with D perhaps assigned TRBD1 or TRBD2 (5 bases each). Looked up from germline, CDR1 is SGDLS and CDR2 is YYNGEE. This CDR3 is built from 15 residues. Trimming left V 2 bases short and J 5 bases short, with 13 bases between. The chain's CDR3 is CASSVLPGQTGELFF. The CDR3 DNA follows: TGTGCCAGCAGCGTCCTTCCGGGGCAGACCGGGGAGCTGTTTTTT.

This chain uses TRBV20-1 with TRBJ1-6; 7 bases line up with TRBD1. The CDR3 extends over 17 amino acids. Germline CDR1 and CDR2: DFQATT and SNEGSKA (reference sequence). The V gene end was trimmed by 4 bases and the J gene end by 0 bases; junction bases not matched to a gene: 9. Here the CDR3 reads CSATRTGWSSYNSPLHF. CDR3 sequence (DNA): TGCAGTGCTACCAGGACAGGTTGGAGCTCCTATAATTCACCCCTCCACTTT.

This clonotype was picked up a small number of times. The chain links TRBV11-2 to TRBJ2-3; 10 bases match TRBD1. Losses at the gene ends were 5 bases for V and 3 bases for J; bases not matched to a gene: 8. The CDR3 sequence is 16 residues long. Germline V gene sequence: CDR1 SGHAT, CDR2 FQNNGV. CDR3 bases: TGTGCCAGCAGCCCCCCCGGGACAGGGGTAACAGATACGCAGTATTTT. As protein: CASSPPGTGVTDTQYF.

This clonotype was found a few times. The chain couples TRBV7-2 to TRBJ1-5, with 7 bases aligning to TRBD1. The trim removed 4 bases at V and 0 bases at J, leaving 3 bases unmatched. The CDR3 consists of 15 residues. The V gene's germline CDR1 is SGHTA and CDR2 FQGNSA. The CDR3 nucleotides are TGTGCCAGCAGCTGGGGACAGACTAGCAATCAGCCCCAGCATTTT. Encoded protein: CASSWGQTSNQPQHF.

This clonotype was observed a handful of times. This chain connects TRBV19 to TRBJ1-5; 10 nucleotides line up with TRBD1. This CDR3 contains 13 residues. Germline V gives CDR1 LNHDA, CDR2 SQIVND (reference sequence). V shed 4 bases and J 11 bases; nucleotides not matched to a gene: 5. Here the CDR3 DNA reads TGTGCCAGTAGTACGGCCGGGACAGGGGCCCAGCATTTT. Its protein is CASSTAGTGAQHF.

There are a few counts of this clonotype. The J gene is TRBJ2-1, the V gene TRBV4-2; D unresolved. From germline, CDR1 is LGHNA and CDR2 YNFKEQ. This CDR3 is 13 amino acids long. The germline V and J ends were trimmed by 1 base and 10 bases, with 11 bases remaining between them. The CDR3 spells CASSQGGSLEQFF. The CDR3 DNA sequence: TGTGCCAGCAGCCAAGGGGGATCGTTAGAGCAGTTCTTC.

This clonotype has more than one count but fewer than ten. CDR3 residues: CASSYGPLDEQFF. The DNA of the CDR3 is TGTGCCAGCAGTTACGGCCCACTGGATGAGCAGTTCTTC. J is TRBJ2-1 and V is TRBV2; D is undetermined. Germline CDR1 and CDR2: SNHLY and FYNNEI. The CDR3 covers 13 residues. Trimming cost V 5 bases and J 8 bases, with 13 bases left between them. The full variable domain, its missing parts supplied by reference TRBV2 and TRBJ2-1, is EPEVTQTPSHQVTQMGQEVILRCVPISNHLYFYWYRQILGQKVEFLVSFYNNEISEKSEIFDDQFSVERPDGSNFTLKIRSTKLEDSAMYFCASSYGPLDEQFFGPGTRLTVL.

The CDR3 region has the DNA TGTGCCAGCAGCTCCAGACAGGGGACCACAGATACGCAGTATTTT. Its translation: CASSSRQGTTDTQYF. This chain uses TRBV7-8 with TRBJ2-3; 8 bases map to TRBD1. CDR1 is SGHVS, CDR2 FQNEAQ, per germline. The CDR3 loop spans 15 amino acids. J gave up 2 bases and V 4 bases, and 5 bases lay outside the gene matches.

This clonotype was detected only a few times. This chain joins TRBV30 and TRBJ2-7; 8 nucleotides line up with TRBD1. The J segment lost 4 bases and the V segment lost 4 bases, leaving 3 bases of the junction unmatched. Germline CDR1 reads GTSNPN; CDR2 reads SVGIG (reference sequence). CDR3 length: 12 residues. The CDR3 loop is CAWTGGVYEQYF. The CDR3 DNA is TGTGCCTGGACAGGGGGCGTTTACGAGCAGTACTTC.

This chain connects TRBV4-3 to TRBJ2-5; tentative D call: TRBD1 (6 bases). The CDR3 runs 16 residues. The V and J ends lost 1 base and 1 base respectively, with 13 bases between them. Germline CDR1 and CDR2: LGHNA and YSLEER. CDR3 sequence: CASSQGAGVRQETQYF. CDR3 nucleotides: TGCGCCAGCAGCCAAGGAGCAGGGGTCCGCCAAGAGACCCAGTACTTC.

V usage is TRBV29-1 and J usage is TRBJ1-2, with 9 nucleotides matching TRBD1. The CDR3 is 15 amino acids. Germline V gene lookup returns CDR1 SQVTM and CDR2 ANQGSEA. V shed 1 base, J shed 2 bases, and the junction held 5 bases outside the gene matches. The CDR3 loop is CSVEGQGDRNYGYTF. The CDR3 nucleotides read TGCAGCGTTGAAGGACAGGGGGACCGAAACTATGGCTACACCTTC.

This clonotype was recorded a few times. The chain uses TRBV6-6 and TRBJ1-1; no clear D gene. The germline V gene encodes CDR1 MNHNY and CDR2 SVGAGI (reference sequence). This CDR3 comprises 13 residues. V lost 7 bases and J 0 bases, leaving 9 bases between the germline ends. The CDR3 sequence is CASTNLMNTEAFF. The CDR3 bases are TGTGCCAGCACCAACCTAATGAACACTGAAGCTTTCTTT.

This sequence joins TRBV29-1 and TRBJ1-5; D is undetermined. CDR1 SQVTM and CDR2 ANQGSEA come from the germline V gene. V dropped 7 bases and J dropped 4 bases, with 14 bases sitting between them. The CDR3 totals 13 residues. The CDR3 region has the DNA TGCAGCGCCATACCACATCCAAATCAGCCCCAGCATTTT. Protein sequence: CSAIPHPNQPQHF.

This clonotype was seen more than once but under ten times. This chain joins TRBV7-2 and TRBJ1-3, with a weak D call TRBD1 (6 bases). V dropped 4 bases and J dropped 6 bases, with 10 bases sitting between them. The germline V gene has CDR1 SGHTA and CDR2 FQGNSA. The CDR3 sequence is 13 residues long. The CDR3 reads CASSWDTPNTIYF. CDR3 sequence (DNA): TGTGCCAGCAGCTGGGACACCCCAAACACCATATATTTT.

V is TRBV9 and J is TRBJ2-1; TRBD2 matches at 14 bases. The junction had 6 bases not matched to a gene; V was cut back by 6 bases and J by 10 bases. Germline loops: CDR1 SGDLS, CDR2 YYNGEE. The CDR3 sequence is 14 residues long. The CDR3 nucleotides read TGTGCCAGCACCGGGACTAGCGGGGGTAGGGAGCAGTTCTTC. It encodes CASTGTSGGREQFF.

For the CDR3, the DNA is TGTGCCAGCAGCCAAACGTGGGACCGGAGCTTTGGCTACACCTTC. Translation: CASSQTWDRSFGYTF. This chain connects TRBV14 to TRBJ1-2, with D possibly TRBD1 on 5 matching bases. The ends were cut back, 2 bases at V and 7 bases at J, with 17 bases in the middle. Per the germline V gene, CDR1 is SGHDN and CDR2 is FVKESK. CDR3 length equals 15 residues.

This clonotype was detected many times. This chain uses TRBV10-3 with TRBJ1-5, with 7 bases lining up with TRBD1. Germline CDR1 and CDR2: ENHRY and SYGVKD. J was trimmed by 6 bases and V by 2 bases; bases with no gene match: 4. CDR3 length: 14 amino acids. Written as DNA, the CDR3 is TGTGCCATCAGTGAGGACAGGGAGAGTCAGCCCCAGCATTTT. Amino acid sequence: CAISEDRESQPQHF.

This clonotype was detected ten times or more. CDR3 in amino acids: CASSLGADFSGNTIYF. Here the CDR3 DNA reads TGCGCCAGCAGCTTGGGGGCTGACTTCTCTGGAAACACCATATATTTT. The J gene is TRBJ1-3, the V gene TRBV5-1; the D is unclear. Between the trimmed V and J ends, which lost 0 bases and 0 bases, there was a span of 10 bases. The CDR3 is made up of 16 amino acids. Germline-derived CDR1 and CDR2 are SGHRS and YFSETQ.

This clonotype was detected ten times or more. The rearrangement joins TRBV12-3 or TRBV12-4 to TRBJ1-5, with a weak D call TRBD1 (6 bases). The V gene lost 5 bases and the J gene lost 5 bases, with 13 bases spanning the gap. The CDR3 extends over 14 amino acids. The CDR3 sequence is CASSPQGTDQPQHF. CDR3 nucleotides: TGTGCCAGCAGTCCCCAGGGGACGGATCAGCCCCAGCATTTT.

V gene TRBV6-2 or TRBV6-3 combines with J gene TRBJ2-2; a weak D match, TRBD2 (7 bases). The CDR3 totals 13 residues. In germline, CDR1 is MNHEY, CDR2 SVGEGT. V lost 10 bases, J lost 3 bases, and 12 bases lay in between. CDR3 DNA: TGTGCCACCGCGGGGGCGGACACCGGGGAGCTGTTTTTT. Translated: CATAGADTGELFF.

The table lists this clonotype with a few counts. V is TRBV20-1 and J is TRBJ1-1, with 10 bases matching TRBD1. Germline CDR1 is DFQATT and CDR2 is SNEGSKA (reference sequence). The CDR3 runs to 15 residues. V shed 6 bases and J 5 bases; nucleotides not matched to a gene: 12. The CDR3: CSAAGTGVRFTEAFF. Written as DNA, the CDR3 is TGCAGTGCCGCCGGGACAGGGGTACGTTTTACTGAAGCTTTCTTT.

This clonotype has just a few counts. This chain uses TRBV5-4 with TRBJ2-2; D is possibly TRBD1 or TRBD2 (5 bases each). Trimming removed 1 base at V and 6 bases at J, with 13 bases between. The CDR3 extends over 15 amino acids. Germline-derived CDR1 and CDR2 are SGHNT and YYREEE (reference sequence). CDR3 sequence reads: CASSLTFRGSGELFF. The DNA for the CDR3 is TGTGCCAGCAGCTTGACGTTTCGGGGCTCCGGGGAGCTGTTTTTT.